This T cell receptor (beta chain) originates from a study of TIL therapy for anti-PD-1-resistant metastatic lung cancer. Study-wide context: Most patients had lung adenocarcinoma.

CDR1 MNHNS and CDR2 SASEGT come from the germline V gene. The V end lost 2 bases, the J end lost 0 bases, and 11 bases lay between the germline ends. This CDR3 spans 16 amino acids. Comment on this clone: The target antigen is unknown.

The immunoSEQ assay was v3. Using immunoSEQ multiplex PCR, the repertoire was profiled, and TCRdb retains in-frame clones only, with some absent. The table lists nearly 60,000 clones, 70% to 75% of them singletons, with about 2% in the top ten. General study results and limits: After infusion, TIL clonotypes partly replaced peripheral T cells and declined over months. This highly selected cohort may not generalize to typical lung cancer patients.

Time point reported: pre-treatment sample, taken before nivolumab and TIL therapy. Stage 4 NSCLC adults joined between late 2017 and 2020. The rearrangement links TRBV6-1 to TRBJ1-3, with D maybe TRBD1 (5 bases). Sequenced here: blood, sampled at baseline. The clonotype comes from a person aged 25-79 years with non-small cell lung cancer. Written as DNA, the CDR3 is TGTGCCAGCAGTGAACCGGGGCAGATCTCTGGAAACACCATATATTTT. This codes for CASSEPGQISGNTIYF.